This TCR beta chain is from a study of T cells in Graves' hyperthyroidism and ophthalmopathy. Notes on this clonotype: Its antigen is still unknown.

The investigators amplified TCR beta CDR3 regions from RNA transcripts. A first-round RT-PCR of the TCR CDR3 used the HTBI primer set. TCRdb independently ran MiXCR on the multiplex PCR reads; one entry per CDR3 protein. The sample holds more than 500,000 distinct CDR3 sequences, 46% seen once. Study-level findings and limits: Ophthalmopathy stood apart from stable hyperthyroidism in a 13 V-J model. Before onset, by a median of 6.5 months, the model predicted ophthalmopathy.

Exclusion criteria comprised uncontrolled infection, other autoimmune disease, pregnancy or lactation. Diagnoses were made from clinical symptoms, serum measures (thyroxine and TRAb), thyroid ultrasound and orbital computed tomography. The receptor was isolated from an adult woman with Graves' disease, either hyperthyroidism or ophthalmopathy (not recorded which). Sequenced input: peripheral blood or thyroid tissue (not recorded which).

The CDR3 sequence: CSASGLDEETQYF. CDR3 in DNA: TGCAGTGCTAGTGGCCTAGATGAAGAGACCCAGTACTTC. V usage is TRBV20-1 and J usage is TRBJ2-5; D is undetermined. This CDR3 spans 13 amino acids. Per germline, CDR1 DFQATT and CDR2 SNEGSKA (reference sequence). The V and J ends lost 3 bases and 3 bases respectively, with 11 bases between them.